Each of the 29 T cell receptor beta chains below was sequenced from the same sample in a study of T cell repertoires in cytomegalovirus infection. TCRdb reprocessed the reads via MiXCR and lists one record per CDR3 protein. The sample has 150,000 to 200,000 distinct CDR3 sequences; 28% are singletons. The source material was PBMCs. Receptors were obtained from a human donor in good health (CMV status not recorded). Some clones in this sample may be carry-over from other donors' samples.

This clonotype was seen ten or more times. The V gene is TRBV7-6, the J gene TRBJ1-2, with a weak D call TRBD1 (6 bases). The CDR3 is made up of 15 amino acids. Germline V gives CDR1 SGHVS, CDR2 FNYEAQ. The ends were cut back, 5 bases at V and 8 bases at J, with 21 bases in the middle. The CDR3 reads CASSRTTGKAEGYTF. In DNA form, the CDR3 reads TGTGCCAGCAGCCGAACTACAGGGAAGGCGGAGGGCTACACCTTC.

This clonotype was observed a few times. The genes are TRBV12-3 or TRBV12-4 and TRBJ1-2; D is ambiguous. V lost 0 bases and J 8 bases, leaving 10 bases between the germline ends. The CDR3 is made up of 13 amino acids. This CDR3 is CASSLAIDRGYTF. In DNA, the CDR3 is TGTGCCAGCAGTTTAGCGATCGACCGGGGCTACACCTTC.

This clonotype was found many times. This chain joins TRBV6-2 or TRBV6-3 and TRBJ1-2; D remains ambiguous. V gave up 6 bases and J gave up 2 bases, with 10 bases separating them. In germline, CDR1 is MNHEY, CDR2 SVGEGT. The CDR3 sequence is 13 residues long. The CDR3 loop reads CASSEDGNYGYTF. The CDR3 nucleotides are TGTGCCAGCAGCGAAGACGGAAACTATGGCTACACCTTC.

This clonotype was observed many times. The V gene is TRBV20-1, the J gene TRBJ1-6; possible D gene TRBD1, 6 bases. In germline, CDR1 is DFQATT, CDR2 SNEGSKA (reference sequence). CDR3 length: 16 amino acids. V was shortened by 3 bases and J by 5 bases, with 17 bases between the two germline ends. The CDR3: CSASGSGAGDNSPLHF. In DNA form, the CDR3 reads TGCAGTGCTAGCGGTTCGGGGGCGGGGGATAATTCACCCCTCCACTTT.

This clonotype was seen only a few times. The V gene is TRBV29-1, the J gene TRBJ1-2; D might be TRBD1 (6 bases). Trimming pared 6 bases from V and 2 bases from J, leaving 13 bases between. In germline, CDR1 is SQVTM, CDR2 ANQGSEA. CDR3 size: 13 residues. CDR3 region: CSVDGQRNYGYTF. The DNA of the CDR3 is TGCAGCGTGGACGGACAGAGAAACTATGGCTACACCTTC.

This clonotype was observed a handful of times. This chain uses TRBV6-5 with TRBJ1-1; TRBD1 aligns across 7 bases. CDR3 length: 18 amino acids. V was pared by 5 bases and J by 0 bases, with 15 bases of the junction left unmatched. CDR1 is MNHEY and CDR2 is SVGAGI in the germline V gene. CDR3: CASSLRTGYEVMNTEAFF. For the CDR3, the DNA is TGTGCCAGCAGTCTCCGGACAGGTTATGAAGTCATGAACACTGAAGCTTTCTTT.

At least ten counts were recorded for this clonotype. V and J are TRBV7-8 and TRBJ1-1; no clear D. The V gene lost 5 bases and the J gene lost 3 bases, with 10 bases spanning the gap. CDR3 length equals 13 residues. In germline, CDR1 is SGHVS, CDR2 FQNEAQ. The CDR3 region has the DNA TGTGCCAGCAGCCAAGGCGGGGACACTGAAGCTTTCTTT. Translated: CASSQGGDTEAFF.

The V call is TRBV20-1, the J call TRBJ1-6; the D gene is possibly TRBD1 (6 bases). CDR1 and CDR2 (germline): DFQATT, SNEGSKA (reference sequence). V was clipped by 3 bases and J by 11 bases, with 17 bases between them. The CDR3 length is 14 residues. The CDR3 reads CSASLQGSLPPLHF. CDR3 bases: TGCAGTGCTAGCCTCCAGGGGTCCCTACCACCCCTCCACTTT.

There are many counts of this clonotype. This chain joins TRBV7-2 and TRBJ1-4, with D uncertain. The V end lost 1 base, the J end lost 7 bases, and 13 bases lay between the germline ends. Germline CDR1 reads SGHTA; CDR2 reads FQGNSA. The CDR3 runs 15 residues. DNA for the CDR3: TGTGCCAGCAGCTTAGAAGGCCGAAGGGCTGAAAAACTGTTTTTT. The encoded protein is CASSLEGRRAEKLFF.

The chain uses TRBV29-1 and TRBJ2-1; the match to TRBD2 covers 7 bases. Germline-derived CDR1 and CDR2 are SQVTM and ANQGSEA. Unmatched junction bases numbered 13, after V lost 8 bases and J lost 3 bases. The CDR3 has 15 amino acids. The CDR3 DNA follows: TGCAGCATCCTGGGGGGGACCACCGACTACAATGAGCAGTTCTTC. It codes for CSILGGTTDYNEQFF.

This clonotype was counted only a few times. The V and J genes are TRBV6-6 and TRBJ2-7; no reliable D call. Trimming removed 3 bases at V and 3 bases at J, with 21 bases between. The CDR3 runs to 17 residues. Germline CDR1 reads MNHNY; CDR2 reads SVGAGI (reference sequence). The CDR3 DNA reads TGTGCCAGCAGTTATTCAGAGGTCCCCTCGTCCTTCTACGAGCAGTACTTC. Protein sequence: CASSYSEVPSSFYEQYF.

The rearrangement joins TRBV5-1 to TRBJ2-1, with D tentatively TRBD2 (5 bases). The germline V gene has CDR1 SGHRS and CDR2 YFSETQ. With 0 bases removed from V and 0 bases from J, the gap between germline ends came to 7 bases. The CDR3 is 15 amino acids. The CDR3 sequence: CASSLAGDSYNEQFF. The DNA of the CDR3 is TGCGCCAGCAGCTTGGCCGGGGACTCCTACAATGAGCAGTTCTTC.

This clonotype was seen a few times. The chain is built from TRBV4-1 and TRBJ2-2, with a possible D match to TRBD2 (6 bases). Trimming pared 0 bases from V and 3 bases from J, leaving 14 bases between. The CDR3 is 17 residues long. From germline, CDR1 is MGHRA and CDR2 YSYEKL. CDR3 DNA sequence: TGCGCCAGCAGCCAAGATTATGGGGGGATGGACACCGGGGAGCTGTTTTTT. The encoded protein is CASSQDYGGMDTGELFF.

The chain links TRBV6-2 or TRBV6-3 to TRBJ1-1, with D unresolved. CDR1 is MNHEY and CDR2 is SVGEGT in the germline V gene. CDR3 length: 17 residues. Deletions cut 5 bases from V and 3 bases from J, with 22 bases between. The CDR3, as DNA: TGTGCCAGCAGTCCCCCTCGGGAGCGCCCTGGGGACACTGAAGCTTTCTTT. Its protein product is CASSPPRERPGDTEAFF.

CDR3 DNA sequence: TGTGCCAGCAGCCTCCTTCCACGATATACGCAGTATTTT. It is translated as CASSLLPRYTQYF. The rearrangement joins TRBV7-8 to TRBJ2-3; D gene unclear. Trimming removed 5 bases at V and 7 bases at J, with 13 bases between. The CDR3 covers 13 residues. CDR1 is SGHVS and CDR2 is FQNEAQ in the germline V gene.

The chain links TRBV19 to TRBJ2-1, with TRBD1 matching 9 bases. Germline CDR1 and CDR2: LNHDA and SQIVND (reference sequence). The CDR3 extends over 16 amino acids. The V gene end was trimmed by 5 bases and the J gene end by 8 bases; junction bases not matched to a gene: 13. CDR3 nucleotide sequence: TGTGCCAGTAGTGAAAGCCCGAGGACAGGGGTCGATGAGCAGTTCTTC. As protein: CASSESPRTGVDEQFF.

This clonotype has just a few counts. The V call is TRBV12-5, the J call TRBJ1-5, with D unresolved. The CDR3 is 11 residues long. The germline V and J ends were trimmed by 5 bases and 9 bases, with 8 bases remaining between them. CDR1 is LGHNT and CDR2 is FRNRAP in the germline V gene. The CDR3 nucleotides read TGTGCTAGTGGTCAGACTTGGCCCCAGCATTTT. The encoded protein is CASGQTWPQHF.

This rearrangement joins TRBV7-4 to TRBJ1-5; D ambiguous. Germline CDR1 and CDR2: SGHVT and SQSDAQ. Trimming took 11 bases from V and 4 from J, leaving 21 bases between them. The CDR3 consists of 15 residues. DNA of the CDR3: TGTGCCCTCGTCGTTGGGCCTTCCGGGAATCAGCCCCAGCATTTT. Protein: CALVVGPSGNQPQHF.

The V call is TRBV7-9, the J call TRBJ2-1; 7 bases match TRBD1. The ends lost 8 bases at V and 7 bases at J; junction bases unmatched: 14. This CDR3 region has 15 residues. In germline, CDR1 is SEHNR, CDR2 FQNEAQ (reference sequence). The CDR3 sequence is CASGTGVGPGNEQFF. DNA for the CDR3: TGTGCCAGCGGAACAGGGGTGGGGCCGGGAAATGAGCAGTTCTTC. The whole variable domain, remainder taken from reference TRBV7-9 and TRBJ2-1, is DTGVSQNPRHKITKRGQNVTFRCDPISEHNRLYWYRQTLGQGPEFLTYFQNEAQLEKSRLLSDRFSAERPKGSFSTLEIQRTEQGDSAMYLCASGTGVGPGNEQFFGPGTRLTVL.

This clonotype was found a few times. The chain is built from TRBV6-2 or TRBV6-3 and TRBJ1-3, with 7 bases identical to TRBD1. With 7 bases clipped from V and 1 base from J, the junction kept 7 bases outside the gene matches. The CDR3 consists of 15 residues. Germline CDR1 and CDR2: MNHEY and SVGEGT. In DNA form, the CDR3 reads TGTGCCAGCACCGCTCCAGGGGGATCTGGAAACACCATATATTTT. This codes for CASTAPGGSGNTIYF.

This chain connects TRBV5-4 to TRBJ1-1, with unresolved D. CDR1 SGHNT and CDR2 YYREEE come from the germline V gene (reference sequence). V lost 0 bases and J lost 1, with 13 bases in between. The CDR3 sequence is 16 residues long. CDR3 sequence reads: CASSLASVTSNTEAFF. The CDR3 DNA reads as TGTGCCAGCAGCTTGGCGTCAGTTACTTCGAACACTGAAGCTTTCTTT.

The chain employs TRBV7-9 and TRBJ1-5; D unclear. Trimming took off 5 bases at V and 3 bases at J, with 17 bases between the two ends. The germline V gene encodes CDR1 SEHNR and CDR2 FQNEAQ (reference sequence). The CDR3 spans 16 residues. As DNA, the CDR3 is TGTGCCAGCAGCGACACCCCCGGAGGATTCAATCAGCCCCAGCATTTT. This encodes CASSDTPGGFNQPQHF.

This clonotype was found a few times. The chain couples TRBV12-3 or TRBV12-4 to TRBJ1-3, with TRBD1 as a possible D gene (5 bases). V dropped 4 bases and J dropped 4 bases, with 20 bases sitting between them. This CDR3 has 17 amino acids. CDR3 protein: CASSSGLVVEAGNTIYF. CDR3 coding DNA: TGTGCCAGCAGTTCAGGGCTGGTGGTGGAGGCCGGAAACACCATATATTTT.

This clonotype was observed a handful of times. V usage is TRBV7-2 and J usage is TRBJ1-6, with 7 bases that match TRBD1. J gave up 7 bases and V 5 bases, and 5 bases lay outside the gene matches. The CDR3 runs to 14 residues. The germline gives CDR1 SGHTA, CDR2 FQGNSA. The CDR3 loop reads CASSVGTENSPLHF. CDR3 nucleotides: TGTGCCAGCAGCGTAGGGACAGAAAATTCACCCCTCCACTTT.

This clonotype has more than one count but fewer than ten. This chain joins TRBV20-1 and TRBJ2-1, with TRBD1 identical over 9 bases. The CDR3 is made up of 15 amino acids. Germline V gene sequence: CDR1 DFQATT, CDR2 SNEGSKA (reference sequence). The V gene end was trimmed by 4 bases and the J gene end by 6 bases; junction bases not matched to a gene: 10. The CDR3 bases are TGCAGTGCTAACCGGAGGGACAGGGTCGGCAATGAGCAGTTCTTC. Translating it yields CSANRRDRVGNEQFF.

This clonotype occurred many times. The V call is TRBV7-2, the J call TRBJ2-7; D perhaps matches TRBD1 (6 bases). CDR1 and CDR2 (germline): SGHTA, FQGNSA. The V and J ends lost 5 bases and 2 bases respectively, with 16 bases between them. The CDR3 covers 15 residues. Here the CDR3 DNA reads TGTGCCAGCAGCCCTACAGGGTGGTCTACCTACGAGCAGTACTTC. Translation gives CASSPTGWSTYEQYF. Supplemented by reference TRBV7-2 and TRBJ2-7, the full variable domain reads GAGVSQSPSNKVTEKGKDVELRCDPISGHTALYWYRQSLGQGLEFLIYFQGNSAPDKSGLPSDRFSAERTGGSVSTLTIQRTQQEDSAVYLCASSPTGWSTYEQYFGPGTRLTVT.

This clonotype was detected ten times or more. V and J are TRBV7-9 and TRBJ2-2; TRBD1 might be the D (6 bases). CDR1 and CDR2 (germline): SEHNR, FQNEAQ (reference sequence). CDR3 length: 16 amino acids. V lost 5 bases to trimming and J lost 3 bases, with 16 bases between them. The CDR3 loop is CASSNRARLDTGELFF. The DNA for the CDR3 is TGTGCCAGCAGCAACAGGGCGCGGTTGGACACCGGGGAGCTGTTTTTT. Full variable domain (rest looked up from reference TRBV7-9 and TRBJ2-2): DTGVSQNPRHKITKRGQNVTFRCDPISEHNRLYWYRQTLGQGPEFLTYFQNEAQLEKSRLLSDRFSAERPKGSFSTLEIQRTEQGDSAMYLCASSNRARLDTGELFFGEGSRLTVL.

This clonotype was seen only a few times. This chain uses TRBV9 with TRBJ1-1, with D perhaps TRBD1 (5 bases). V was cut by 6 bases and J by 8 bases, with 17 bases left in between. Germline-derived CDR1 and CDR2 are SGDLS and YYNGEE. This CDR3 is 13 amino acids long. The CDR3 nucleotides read TGTGCCAGCACCCCATCGGGGGTAAGGGAAGCTTTCTTT. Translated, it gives CASTPSGVREAFF. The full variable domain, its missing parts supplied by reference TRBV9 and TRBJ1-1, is DSGVTQTPKHLITATGQRVTLRCSPRSGDLSVYWYQQSLDQGLQFLIQYYNGEERAKGNILERFSAQQFPDLHSELNLSSLELGDSALYFCASTPSGVREAFFGQGTRLTVV.

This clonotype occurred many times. This CDR3 reads CASRLFGTAEGLSNQPQHF. CDR3 DNA sequence: TGTGCCAGCAGGCTTTTCGGGACAGCCGAGGGCCTTAGCAATCAGCCCCAGCATTTT. The genes are TRBV6-5 and TRBJ1-5; TRBD1 matches 7 bases. In germline, CDR1 is MNHEY, CDR2 SVGAGI. With V trimmed by 6 bases and J by 0 bases, 17 bases remained unmatched. This CDR3 is 19 amino acids long.